This TCR beta chain was retrieved from a study of tumor and adjacent non-tumor tissue in lung cancer (dated by TCRdb to 2017 to 2018). Turning to the overall study: Patients with adenocarcinoma (roughly 12), squamous cell carcinoma (2) and small cell lung cancer (1) were included in the cohort. TCRbeta CDR3 sequencing was performed on thirty paired specimens, with one tumor sample and one normal lung sample collected per patient. A total of approximately 120,000,000 productive TCRbeta reads were generated by sequencing, corresponding to an average of about 4.17 million reads per sample. The study compared bulk TCRbeta repertoires between lung tumor tissue and matched distant non-tumor lung tissue from over twelve lung cancer patients. The roughly 15 patients were aged roughly 30 to 85 years, included around ten men and 5 women, and had TNM stage I to III disease. Beyond this particular receptor, the publication reports: Peripheral blood was not sequenced, so blood TCRbeta repertoires in these lung cancer patients were not examined. Significantly higher TCR diversity was found in younger patients, and higher tumor TCR diversity was associated with shorter overall and disease-free survival. Neither the sequencing platform nor unique molecular identifiers are mentioned in the methods. The top 100 clones accounted for a significantly larger cumulative portion of the repertoire in normal lung than in tumor tissue. Only approximately 16 patients were included in the cohort, and the need for larger samples and more detailed clinical data was noted by the authors. Tumor tissue showed significantly higher TCR diversity (inverse Simpson) than normal lung tissue, at around 450 vs 150 (P = 0.0075, Mann-Whitney U test).

For CDR1 and CDR2, the germline V gene lists ENHRY and SYGVKD. Spanning cysteine to phenylalanine, the CDR3 consists of 15 amino acids. The retained sequence is limited to the CDR3, 45 bases, with the frame set at the first base. This clonotype was observed once. No antigen is known for it. An end of the junction differs from the germline gene, which may be a read error. RNA was isolated from bulk unsorted tissue, and RNA quality was assessed with a NanoDrop ND-1000 and an Agilent 2100. Newly diagnosed lung cancer patients without prior chemotherapy who had been admitted for thoracic surgery in China between August and November 2014 were enrolled as donors. Anyone who had undergone radiotherapy or chemotherapy before, or who had another cancer at the same time, was left out of the study. Surgical tissue pieces of roughly 1-2 cm3 were preserved in RNAlater solution and stored at -80 °C until use. Libraries were built with multiplex PCR. The instrument was an Illumina HiSeq 2500. TCRbeta libraries were constructed through three rounds of nested PCR with primers (Table S4) according to protocols adapted from ARM-PCR. PCR products of 200-500 bp were gel-excised and purified with the QIAquick gel extraction kit before sequencing. For the original study's pipeline: Trimmomatic was used to clean the reads, FLASH merged the cleaned reads into complete CDR3 sequences, and MiTCR assigned the sequences to V(D)J germline segments. Clonal diversity was computed as the inverse Simpson's index with VDJtools. In-frame sequences without a premature stop codon were defined as productive reads. TCRdb took the public reads, trimmed them with fastp at Q25, ran MiXCR for clone calling and kept in-frame beta chains. Duplicate CDR3 protein sequences are folded into a single record with the most common DNA and genes. These V and J calls rely on TCRdb rather than the paper's analysis. For this sample the table gives 200,000 or so distinct CDR3 sequences, of which 60% to 75% were detected only once. The ten largest account for under 30% of the sample.

The chain employs TRBV10-3 and TRBJ2-1; TRBD1 is possibly the D segment (5 matching bases). Sequencing was performed on lung tumor tissue. The TCR was taken from a man aged 55-75 years with non-small cell lung cancer. The CDR3 region has the sequence CAICDRDTPYNEQFF. The nucleotide sequence reads as follows: TGTGCCATCTGTGACAGAGACACCCCTTACAATGAACAGTTCTTC.